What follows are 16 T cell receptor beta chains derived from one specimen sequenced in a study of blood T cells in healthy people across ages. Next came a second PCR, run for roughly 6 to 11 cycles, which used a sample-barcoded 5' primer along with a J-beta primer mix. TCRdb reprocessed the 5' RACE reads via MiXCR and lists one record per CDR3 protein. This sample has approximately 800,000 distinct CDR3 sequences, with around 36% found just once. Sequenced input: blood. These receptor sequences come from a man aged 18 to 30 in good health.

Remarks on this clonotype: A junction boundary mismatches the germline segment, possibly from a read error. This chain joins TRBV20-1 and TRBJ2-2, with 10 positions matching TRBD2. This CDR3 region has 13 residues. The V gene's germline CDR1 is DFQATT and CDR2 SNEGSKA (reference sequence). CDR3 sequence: CSAREGLATKVFF. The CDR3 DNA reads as TGCAGTGCCAGAGAGGGACTAGCGACAAAGGTGTTTTTT.

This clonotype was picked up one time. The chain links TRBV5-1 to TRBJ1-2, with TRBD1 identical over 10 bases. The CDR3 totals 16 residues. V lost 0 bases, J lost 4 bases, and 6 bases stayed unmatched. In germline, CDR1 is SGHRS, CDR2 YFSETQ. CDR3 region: CASSLATGGQSYGYTF. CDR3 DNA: TGCGCCAGCAGCTTGGCGACAGGGGGCCAAAGCTATGGCTACACCTTC.

The CDR3 coding sequence is TGCGCCAGCACCCTGGGGACCTCCTATGGCTACACCTTC. Translating it yields CASTLGTSYGYTF. This chain connects TRBV5-1 to TRBJ1-2, with a tentative D call TRBD1 (5 bases). Trimming removed 6 bases at V and 4 bases at J, with 13 bases between. CDR1 and CDR2 (germline): SGHRS, YFSETQ. The CDR3 length is 13 residues.

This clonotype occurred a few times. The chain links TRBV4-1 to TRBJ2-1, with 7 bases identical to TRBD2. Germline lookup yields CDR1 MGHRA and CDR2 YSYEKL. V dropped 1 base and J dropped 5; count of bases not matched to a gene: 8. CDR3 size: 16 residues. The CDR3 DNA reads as TGCGCCAGCAGCCAAGGGGGGGGGACCAGGGACAATGAGCAGTTCTTC. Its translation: CASSQGGGTRDNEQFF.

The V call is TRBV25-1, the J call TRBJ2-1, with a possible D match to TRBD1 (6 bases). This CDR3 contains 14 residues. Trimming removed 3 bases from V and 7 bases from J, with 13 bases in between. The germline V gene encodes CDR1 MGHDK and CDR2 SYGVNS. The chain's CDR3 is CASSEPGDMNEQFF. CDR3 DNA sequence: TGTGCCAGCAGTGAGCCAGGGGATATGAATGAGCAGTTCTTC.

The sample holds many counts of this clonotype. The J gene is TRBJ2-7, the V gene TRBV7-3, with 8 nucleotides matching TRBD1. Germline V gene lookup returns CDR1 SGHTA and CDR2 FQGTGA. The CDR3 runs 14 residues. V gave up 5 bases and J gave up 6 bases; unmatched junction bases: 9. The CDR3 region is CASSASTGESEQYF. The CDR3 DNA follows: TGTGCCAGCAGCGCTTCGACAGGGGAGAGCGAGCAGTACTTC. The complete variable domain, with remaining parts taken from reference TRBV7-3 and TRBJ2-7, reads GAGVSQTPSNKVTEKGKYVELRCDPISGHTALYWYRQSLGQGPEFLIYFQGTGAADDSGLPNDRFFAVRPEGSVSTLKIQRTERGDSAVYLCASSASTGESEQYFGPGTRLTVT.

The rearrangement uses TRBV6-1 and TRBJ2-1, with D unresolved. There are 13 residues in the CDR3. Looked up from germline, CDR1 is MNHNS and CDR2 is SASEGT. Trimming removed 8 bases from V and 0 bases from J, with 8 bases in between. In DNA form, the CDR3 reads TGTGCCAGCCCGGGTAGCTCCTACAATGAGCAGTTCTTC. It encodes CASPGSSYNEQFF.

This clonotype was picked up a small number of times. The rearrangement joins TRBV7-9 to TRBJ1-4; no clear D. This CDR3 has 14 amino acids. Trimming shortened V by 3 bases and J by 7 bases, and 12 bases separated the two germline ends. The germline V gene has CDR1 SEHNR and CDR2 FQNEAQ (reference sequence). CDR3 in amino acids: CASSFPGPVEKLFF. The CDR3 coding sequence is TGTGCCAGCAGCTTCCCCGGACCGGTTGAAAAACTGTTTTTT. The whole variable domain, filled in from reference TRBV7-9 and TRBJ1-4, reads DTGVSQNPRHKITKRGQNVTFRCDPISEHNRLYWYRQTLGQGPEFLTYFQNEAQLEKSRLLSDRFSAERPKGSFSTLEIQRTEQGDSAMYLCASSFPGPVEKLFFGSGTQLSVL.

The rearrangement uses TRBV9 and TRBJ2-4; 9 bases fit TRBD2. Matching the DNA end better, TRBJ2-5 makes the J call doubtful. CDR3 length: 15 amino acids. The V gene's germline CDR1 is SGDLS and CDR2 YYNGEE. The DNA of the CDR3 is TGTGCCAGCAGCGCCCTAGCGGGGCCTCAAGAGACCCAGTACTTC. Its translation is CASSALAGPQETQYF.

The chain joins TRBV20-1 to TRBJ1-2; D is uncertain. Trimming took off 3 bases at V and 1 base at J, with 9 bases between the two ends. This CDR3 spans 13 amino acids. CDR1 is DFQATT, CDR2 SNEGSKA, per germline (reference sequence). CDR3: CSARFRVNYGYTF. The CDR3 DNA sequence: TGCAGTGCTAGGTTTCGGGTTAACTATGGCTACACCTTC.

The CDR3 sequence: CASSASRGGTQYF. The CDR3 region has the DNA TGTGCCAGCAGCGCGTCCCGGGGAGGGACGCAGTATTTT. The chain uses TRBV11-1 and TRBJ2-3; 7 nucleotides line up with TRBD2. The V gene end was trimmed by 5 bases and the J gene end by 9 bases; junction bases not matched to a gene: 8. This CDR3 is built from 13 residues. Germline V CDR1 and CDR2: SGHAT, FQDESV (reference sequence).

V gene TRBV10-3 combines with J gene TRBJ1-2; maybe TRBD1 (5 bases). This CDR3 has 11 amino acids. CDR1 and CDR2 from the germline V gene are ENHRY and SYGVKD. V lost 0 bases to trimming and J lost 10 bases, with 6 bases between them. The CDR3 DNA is TGTGCCATCAGTGAGTCTGGGACCTACACCTTC. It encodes CAISESGTYTF.

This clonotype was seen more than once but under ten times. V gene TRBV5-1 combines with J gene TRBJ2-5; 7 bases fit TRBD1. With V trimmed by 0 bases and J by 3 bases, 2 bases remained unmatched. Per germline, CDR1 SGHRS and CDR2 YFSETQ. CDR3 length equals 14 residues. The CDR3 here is CASSLGDREETQYF. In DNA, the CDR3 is TGCGCCAGCAGCTTGGGGGACAGAGAAGAGACCCAGTACTTC.

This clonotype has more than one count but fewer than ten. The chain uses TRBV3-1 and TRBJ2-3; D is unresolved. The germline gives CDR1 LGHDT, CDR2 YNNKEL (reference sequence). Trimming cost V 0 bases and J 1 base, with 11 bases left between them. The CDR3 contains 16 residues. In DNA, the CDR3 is TGTGCCAGCAGCCAAGAGGTACAGCTAGGCACAGATACGCAGTATTTT. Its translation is CASSQEVQLGTDTQYF.

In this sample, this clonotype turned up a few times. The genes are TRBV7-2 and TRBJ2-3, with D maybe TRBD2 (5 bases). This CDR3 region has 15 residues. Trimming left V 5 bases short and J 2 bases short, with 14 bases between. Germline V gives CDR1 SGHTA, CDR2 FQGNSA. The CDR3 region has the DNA TGTGCCAGCAGCAAGGCGCCGGGGAACACAGATACGCAGTATTTT. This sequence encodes CASSKAPGNTDTQYF.

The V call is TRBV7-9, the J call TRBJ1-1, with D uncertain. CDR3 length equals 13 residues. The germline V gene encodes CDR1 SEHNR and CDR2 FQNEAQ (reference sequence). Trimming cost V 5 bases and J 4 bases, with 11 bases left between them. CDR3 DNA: TGTGCCAGCAGCCCGAGGGCGGTCACTGAAGCTTTCTTT. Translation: CASSPRAVTEAFF.